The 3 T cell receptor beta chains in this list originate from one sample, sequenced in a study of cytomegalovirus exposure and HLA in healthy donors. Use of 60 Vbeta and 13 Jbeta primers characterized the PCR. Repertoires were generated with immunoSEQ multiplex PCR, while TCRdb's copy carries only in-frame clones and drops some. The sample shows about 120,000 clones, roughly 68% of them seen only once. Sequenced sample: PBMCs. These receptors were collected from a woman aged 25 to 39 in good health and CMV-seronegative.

The CDR3, as DNA: TGTGCCAGCAGTTTACACCAGGGGCCGGATCAGCCCCAGCATTTT. It is translated as CASSLHQGPDQPQHF. The chain is built from TRBV28 and TRBJ1-5; tentative D call: TRBD1 (6 bases). Trimming left V 2 bases short and J 5 bases short, with 13 bases between. The germline gives CDR1 MDHEN, CDR2 SYDVKM. The CDR3 length is 15 residues.

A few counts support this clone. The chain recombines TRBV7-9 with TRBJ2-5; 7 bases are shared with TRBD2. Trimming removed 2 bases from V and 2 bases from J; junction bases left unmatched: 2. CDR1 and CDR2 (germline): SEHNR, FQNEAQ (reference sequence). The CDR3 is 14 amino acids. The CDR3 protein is CASSLSGLQETQYF. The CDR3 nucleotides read TGTGCCAGCAGCTTATCGGGACTACAAGAGACCCAGTACTTC.

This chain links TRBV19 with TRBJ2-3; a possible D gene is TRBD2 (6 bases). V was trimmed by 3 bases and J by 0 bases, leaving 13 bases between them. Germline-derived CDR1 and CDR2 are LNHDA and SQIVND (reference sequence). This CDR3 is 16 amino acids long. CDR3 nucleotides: TGTGCCAGTAGTATCCTGCGGGGCTCGAGCACAGATACGCAGTATTTT. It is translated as CASSILRGSSTDTQYF.